The 20 T cell receptor beta chains reported below all come from one sample, sequenced in a study of blood T cell repertoires in COVID-19. The method was immunoSEQ multiplex PCR; TCRdb's version includes in-frame clones alone and lacks a portion of them. The repertoire holds some 200,000 clones, with nearly 90% as singletons. Sequences were obtained from peripheral blood. These receptors were collected from a woman aged 18-30 years who had recovered from COVID-19.

The V and J genes are TRBV10-3 and TRBJ2-1; 7 bases line up with TRBD1. Looked up from germline, CDR1 is ENHRY and CDR2 is SYGVKD. There are 14 residues in the CDR3. V lost 4 bases, J lost 6 bases, and 6 bases stayed unmatched. As DNA, the CDR3 is TGTGCCATCAGTGGCTTACAGGGGTTCAATGAGCAGTTCTTC. The encoded protein is CAISGLQGFNEQFF.

The V gene is TRBV11-1, the J gene TRBJ2-3; tentatively, D is TRBD2 (6 bases). The CDR3 loop spans 16 amino acids. The V gene's germline CDR1 is SGHAT and CDR2 FQDESV (reference sequence). V was clipped by 3 bases and J by 5 bases, with 18 bases between them. Written as DNA, the CDR3 is TGTGCCAGCAGCTTGGCCCGAGGCGGGATGGGAGATACGCAGTATTTT. Translating it yields CASSLARGGMGDTQYF. Filled out from reference TRBV11-1 and TRBJ2-3, the complete variable domain reads EAEVAQSPRYKITEKSQAVAFWCDPISGHATLYWYRQILGQGPELLVQFQDESVVDDSQLPKDRFSAERLKGVDSTLKIQPAELGDSAMYLCASSLARGGMGDTQYFGPGTRLTVL.

V usage is TRBV6-1 and J usage is TRBJ2-2, with D possibly matching TRBD2 (5 bases). The germline V gene encodes CDR1 MNHNS and CDR2 SASEGT. Trimming shortened V by 3 bases and J by 2 bases, and 19 bases separated the two germline ends. The CDR3 contains 18 residues. This CDR3 reads CASSDDYLGLGNTGELFF. CDR3 DNA: TGTGCCAGCAGTGACGACTATTTAGGGTTGGGAAACACCGGGGAGCTGTTTTTT.

The V gene is TRBV9, the J gene TRBJ1-4; 10 positions agree with TRBD1. CDR1 and CDR2 (germline): SGDLS, YYNGEE. V was pared by 2 bases and J by 5 bases, with 9 bases of the junction left unmatched. This CDR3 has 17 amino acids. CDR3 sequence: CASSVFPVTGGNEKLFF. Written as DNA, the CDR3 is TGTGCCAGCAGCGTTTTCCCCGTGACAGGGGGCAATGAAAAACTGTTTTTT.

The genes are TRBV6-5 and TRBJ1-6; possible D gene TRBD1, 6 bases. The V end lost 4 bases, the J end lost 7 bases, and 14 bases lay between the germline ends. There are 15 residues in the CDR3. Germline V gives CDR1 MNHEY, CDR2 SVGAGI. The CDR3 protein is CASSWYQGLNSPLHF. CDR3 sequence (DNA): TGTGCCAGCAGTTGGTACCAGGGGTTGAATTCACCCCTCCACTTT.

The V gene is TRBV6-2 or TRBV6-3, the J gene TRBJ2-7; TRBD2 matches at 7 bases. J lost 2 bases, V lost 4 bases, and 8 bases had no gene match. Germline values: CDR1 MNHEY, CDR2 SVGEGT. The CDR3 runs to 15 residues. CDR3 bases: TGTGCCAGCAGTTCCATGACTAGCAGCACCTACGAGCAGTACTTC. This encodes CASSSMTSSTYEQYF.

The chain joins TRBV6-5 to TRBJ2-7; weak D call: TRBD1 (6 bases). The V gene's germline CDR1 is MNHEY and CDR2 SVGAGI. This CDR3 contains 15 residues. Trimming pared 6 bases from V and 7 bases from J, leaving 22 bases between. This chain's CDR3 is CASSQNFGTPSEQYF. CDR3 bases: TGTGCCAGCAGCCAAAACTTCGGGACACCCTCAGAGCAGTACTTC.

The V and J genes are TRBV6-2 or TRBV6-3 and TRBJ2-7; 12 bases fit TRBD2. Losses at the gene ends were 0 bases for V and 3 bases for J; bases not matched to a gene: 9. The CDR3 has 18 amino acids. CDR1 and CDR2 from the germline V gene are MNHEY and SVGEGT. The CDR3 sequence: CASSYSIGLAGGFYEQYF. The CDR3 DNA is TGTGCCAGCAGTTACTCGATTGGTCTAGCGGGAGGGTTCTACGAGCAGTACTTC.

The CDR3 region is CASSVIRSERGRTEAFF. CDR3 bases: TGTGCCAGCAGTGTAATAAGGAGTGAACGGGGGAGAACTGAAGCTTTCTTT. The chain combines TRBV25-1 with TRBJ1-1; D is possibly TRBD1 (5 bases). Trimming removed 4 bases from V and 5 bases from J, with 23 bases in between. Germline CDR1 is MGHDK and CDR2 is SYGVNS. The CDR3 length is 17 residues.

The rearrangement uses TRBV4-1 and TRBJ2-1, with TRBD1 matching over 10 bases. After removal of 5 bases from V and 7 bases from J, the junction contained 5 bases not matched to a gene. Germline lookup yields CDR1 MGHRA and CDR2 YSYEKL. This CDR3 region has 14 residues. The CDR3 loop is CASSARTGGNEQFF. The CDR3, as DNA: TGCGCCAGCAGCGCAAGGACAGGGGGTAATGAGCAGTTCTTC.

The rearrangement joins TRBV27 to TRBJ2-5; perhaps TRBD1 as D (6 bases). Trimming took off 2 bases at V and 2 bases at J, with 9 bases between the two ends. The CDR3 has 14 residues. Germline values: CDR1 MNHEY, CDR2 SMNVEV (reference sequence). CDR3 coding DNA: TGTGCCAGCAGTTTAATGGGGGCTCAAGAGACCCAGTACTTC. Translation gives CASSLMGAQETQYF.

CDR3 sequence (DNA): TGCGCCAGCAGCTTGCCCGGGACTTCCAACGAGCAGTACTTC. Amino acid sequence: CASSLPGTSNEQYF. V and J are TRBV5-1 and TRBJ2-7; tentative D call: TRBD2 (6 bases). Between the trimmed V and J ends, which lost 1 base and 5 bases, there was a span of 13 bases. This CDR3 region has 14 residues. Per germline, CDR1 SGHRS and CDR2 YFSETQ.

This sequence joins TRBV25-1 and TRBJ2-1, with a possible D match to TRBD2 (5 bases). This CDR3 region has 11 residues. CDR1 is MGHDK and CDR2 is SYGVNS in the germline V gene. V gave up 3 bases and J gave up 12 bases, with 9 bases separating them. The CDR3 is CASSEGSRQFF. The CDR3, as DNA: TGTGCCAGCAGTGAGGGGAGTCGGCAGTTCTTC.

This clone was seen a single time. J is TRBJ2-7 and V is TRBV9, with 7 bases identical to TRBD1. Germline trimming cut 3 bases from V and 2 bases from J; bases unmatched to any gene: 11. The germline gives CDR1 SGDLS, CDR2 YYNGEE. The CDR3 totals 16 residues. In nucleotides, the CDR3 is TGTGCCAGCAGCGCCTCCCGACAGGGCGAACCCTACGAGCAGTACTTC. Protein sequence: CASSASRQGEPYEQYF.

The chain joins TRBV11-2 to TRBJ2-7; 8 bases line up with TRBD2. The CDR3 consists of 14 residues. V gave up 4 bases and J gave up 2 bases; unmatched junction bases: 4. Germline V gene lookup returns CDR1 SGHAT and CDR2 FQNNGV. The CDR3 loop is CASSSGLAAYEQYF. The CDR3 nucleotides are TGTGCCAGCAGCTCCGGACTAGCCGCCTACGAGCAGTACTTC. Looking up the rest from reference TRBV11-2 and TRBJ2-7 gives the full variable domain: EAGVAQSPRYKIIEKRQSVAFWCNPISGHATLYWYQQILGQGPKLLIQFQNNGVVDDSQLPKDRFSAERLKGVDSTLKIQPAKLEDSAVYLCASSSGLAAYEQYFGPGTRLTVT.

The chain is built from TRBV7-9 and TRBJ2-3; 15 bases line up with TRBD2. There are 15 residues in the CDR3. Germline CDR1 reads SEHNR; CDR2 reads FQNEAQ (reference sequence). J was trimmed by 5 bases and V by 3 bases; bases with no gene match: 0. CDR3 residues: CASSLGLAGGDTQYF. The CDR3 nucleotides read TGTGCCAGCAGCTTGGGACTAGCGGGAGGAGATACGCAGTATTTT.

A single count supports this clone. The J gene is TRBJ2-1, the V gene TRBV13; 8 bases line up with TRBD2. The germline gives CDR1 PRHDT, CDR2 FYEKMQ (reference sequence). The CDR3 length is 13 residues. With 5 bases clipped from V and 16 bases from J, the junction kept 13 bases outside the gene matches. The CDR3 DNA reads as TGTGCCAGCAGCCTATTAAGCGGGACTAGTCCCTTCTTC. Its protein is CASSLLSGTSPFF. Complete variable domain (other parts from reference TRBV13 and TRBJ2-1): AAGVIQSPRHLIKEKRETATLKCYPIPRHDTVYWYQQGPGQDPQFLISFYEKMQSDKGSIPDRFSAQQFSDYHSELNMSSLELGDSALYFCASSLLSGTSPFFGPGTRLTVL.

V and J are TRBV2 and TRBJ2-3; a possible D gene is TRBD1 (6 bases). The CDR3 totals 12 residues. Per germline, CDR1 SNHLY and CDR2 FYNNEI. Trimming removed 8 bases from V and 2 bases from J, with 8 bases in between. CDR3: CASGTHTDTQYF. In nucleotides, the CDR3 is TGTGCCAGCGGGACACACACAGATACGCAGTATTTT. The whole variable domain, filled in from reference TRBV2 and TRBJ2-3, reads EPEVTQTPSHQVTQMGQEVILRCVPISNHLYFYWYRQILGQKVEFLVSFYNNEISEKSEIFDDQFSVERPDGSNFTLKIRSTKLEDSAMYFCASGTHTDTQYFGPGTRLTVL.

The chain joins TRBV15 to TRBJ1-3; possible D gene TRBD1, 5 bases. The CDR3 extends over 16 amino acids. The V gene lost 5 bases and the J gene lost 0 bases, with 14 bases spanning the gap. CDR1 is LNHNV and CDR2 is YYDKDF in the germline V gene (reference sequence). The CDR3 region has the DNA TGTGCCACCAGCGGCCGGAACCAGGGCTCTGGAAACACCATATATTTT. This encodes CATSGRNQGSGNTIYF.

The chain carries TRBV6-2 or TRBV6-3 and TRBJ2-7; perhaps TRBD1 as D (7 bases). The length of the CDR3 is 20 residues. Germline V gene sequence: CDR1 MNHEY, CDR2 SVGEGT. The V end was cut by 4 bases, the J end by 2 bases, with 30 bases between. CDR3 in DNA: TGTGCCAGCAGTTCATACGCCTGGAGGGGGCGGAAGGATTTGACCTACGAGCAGTACTTC. As protein: CASSSYAWRGRKDLTYEQYF.